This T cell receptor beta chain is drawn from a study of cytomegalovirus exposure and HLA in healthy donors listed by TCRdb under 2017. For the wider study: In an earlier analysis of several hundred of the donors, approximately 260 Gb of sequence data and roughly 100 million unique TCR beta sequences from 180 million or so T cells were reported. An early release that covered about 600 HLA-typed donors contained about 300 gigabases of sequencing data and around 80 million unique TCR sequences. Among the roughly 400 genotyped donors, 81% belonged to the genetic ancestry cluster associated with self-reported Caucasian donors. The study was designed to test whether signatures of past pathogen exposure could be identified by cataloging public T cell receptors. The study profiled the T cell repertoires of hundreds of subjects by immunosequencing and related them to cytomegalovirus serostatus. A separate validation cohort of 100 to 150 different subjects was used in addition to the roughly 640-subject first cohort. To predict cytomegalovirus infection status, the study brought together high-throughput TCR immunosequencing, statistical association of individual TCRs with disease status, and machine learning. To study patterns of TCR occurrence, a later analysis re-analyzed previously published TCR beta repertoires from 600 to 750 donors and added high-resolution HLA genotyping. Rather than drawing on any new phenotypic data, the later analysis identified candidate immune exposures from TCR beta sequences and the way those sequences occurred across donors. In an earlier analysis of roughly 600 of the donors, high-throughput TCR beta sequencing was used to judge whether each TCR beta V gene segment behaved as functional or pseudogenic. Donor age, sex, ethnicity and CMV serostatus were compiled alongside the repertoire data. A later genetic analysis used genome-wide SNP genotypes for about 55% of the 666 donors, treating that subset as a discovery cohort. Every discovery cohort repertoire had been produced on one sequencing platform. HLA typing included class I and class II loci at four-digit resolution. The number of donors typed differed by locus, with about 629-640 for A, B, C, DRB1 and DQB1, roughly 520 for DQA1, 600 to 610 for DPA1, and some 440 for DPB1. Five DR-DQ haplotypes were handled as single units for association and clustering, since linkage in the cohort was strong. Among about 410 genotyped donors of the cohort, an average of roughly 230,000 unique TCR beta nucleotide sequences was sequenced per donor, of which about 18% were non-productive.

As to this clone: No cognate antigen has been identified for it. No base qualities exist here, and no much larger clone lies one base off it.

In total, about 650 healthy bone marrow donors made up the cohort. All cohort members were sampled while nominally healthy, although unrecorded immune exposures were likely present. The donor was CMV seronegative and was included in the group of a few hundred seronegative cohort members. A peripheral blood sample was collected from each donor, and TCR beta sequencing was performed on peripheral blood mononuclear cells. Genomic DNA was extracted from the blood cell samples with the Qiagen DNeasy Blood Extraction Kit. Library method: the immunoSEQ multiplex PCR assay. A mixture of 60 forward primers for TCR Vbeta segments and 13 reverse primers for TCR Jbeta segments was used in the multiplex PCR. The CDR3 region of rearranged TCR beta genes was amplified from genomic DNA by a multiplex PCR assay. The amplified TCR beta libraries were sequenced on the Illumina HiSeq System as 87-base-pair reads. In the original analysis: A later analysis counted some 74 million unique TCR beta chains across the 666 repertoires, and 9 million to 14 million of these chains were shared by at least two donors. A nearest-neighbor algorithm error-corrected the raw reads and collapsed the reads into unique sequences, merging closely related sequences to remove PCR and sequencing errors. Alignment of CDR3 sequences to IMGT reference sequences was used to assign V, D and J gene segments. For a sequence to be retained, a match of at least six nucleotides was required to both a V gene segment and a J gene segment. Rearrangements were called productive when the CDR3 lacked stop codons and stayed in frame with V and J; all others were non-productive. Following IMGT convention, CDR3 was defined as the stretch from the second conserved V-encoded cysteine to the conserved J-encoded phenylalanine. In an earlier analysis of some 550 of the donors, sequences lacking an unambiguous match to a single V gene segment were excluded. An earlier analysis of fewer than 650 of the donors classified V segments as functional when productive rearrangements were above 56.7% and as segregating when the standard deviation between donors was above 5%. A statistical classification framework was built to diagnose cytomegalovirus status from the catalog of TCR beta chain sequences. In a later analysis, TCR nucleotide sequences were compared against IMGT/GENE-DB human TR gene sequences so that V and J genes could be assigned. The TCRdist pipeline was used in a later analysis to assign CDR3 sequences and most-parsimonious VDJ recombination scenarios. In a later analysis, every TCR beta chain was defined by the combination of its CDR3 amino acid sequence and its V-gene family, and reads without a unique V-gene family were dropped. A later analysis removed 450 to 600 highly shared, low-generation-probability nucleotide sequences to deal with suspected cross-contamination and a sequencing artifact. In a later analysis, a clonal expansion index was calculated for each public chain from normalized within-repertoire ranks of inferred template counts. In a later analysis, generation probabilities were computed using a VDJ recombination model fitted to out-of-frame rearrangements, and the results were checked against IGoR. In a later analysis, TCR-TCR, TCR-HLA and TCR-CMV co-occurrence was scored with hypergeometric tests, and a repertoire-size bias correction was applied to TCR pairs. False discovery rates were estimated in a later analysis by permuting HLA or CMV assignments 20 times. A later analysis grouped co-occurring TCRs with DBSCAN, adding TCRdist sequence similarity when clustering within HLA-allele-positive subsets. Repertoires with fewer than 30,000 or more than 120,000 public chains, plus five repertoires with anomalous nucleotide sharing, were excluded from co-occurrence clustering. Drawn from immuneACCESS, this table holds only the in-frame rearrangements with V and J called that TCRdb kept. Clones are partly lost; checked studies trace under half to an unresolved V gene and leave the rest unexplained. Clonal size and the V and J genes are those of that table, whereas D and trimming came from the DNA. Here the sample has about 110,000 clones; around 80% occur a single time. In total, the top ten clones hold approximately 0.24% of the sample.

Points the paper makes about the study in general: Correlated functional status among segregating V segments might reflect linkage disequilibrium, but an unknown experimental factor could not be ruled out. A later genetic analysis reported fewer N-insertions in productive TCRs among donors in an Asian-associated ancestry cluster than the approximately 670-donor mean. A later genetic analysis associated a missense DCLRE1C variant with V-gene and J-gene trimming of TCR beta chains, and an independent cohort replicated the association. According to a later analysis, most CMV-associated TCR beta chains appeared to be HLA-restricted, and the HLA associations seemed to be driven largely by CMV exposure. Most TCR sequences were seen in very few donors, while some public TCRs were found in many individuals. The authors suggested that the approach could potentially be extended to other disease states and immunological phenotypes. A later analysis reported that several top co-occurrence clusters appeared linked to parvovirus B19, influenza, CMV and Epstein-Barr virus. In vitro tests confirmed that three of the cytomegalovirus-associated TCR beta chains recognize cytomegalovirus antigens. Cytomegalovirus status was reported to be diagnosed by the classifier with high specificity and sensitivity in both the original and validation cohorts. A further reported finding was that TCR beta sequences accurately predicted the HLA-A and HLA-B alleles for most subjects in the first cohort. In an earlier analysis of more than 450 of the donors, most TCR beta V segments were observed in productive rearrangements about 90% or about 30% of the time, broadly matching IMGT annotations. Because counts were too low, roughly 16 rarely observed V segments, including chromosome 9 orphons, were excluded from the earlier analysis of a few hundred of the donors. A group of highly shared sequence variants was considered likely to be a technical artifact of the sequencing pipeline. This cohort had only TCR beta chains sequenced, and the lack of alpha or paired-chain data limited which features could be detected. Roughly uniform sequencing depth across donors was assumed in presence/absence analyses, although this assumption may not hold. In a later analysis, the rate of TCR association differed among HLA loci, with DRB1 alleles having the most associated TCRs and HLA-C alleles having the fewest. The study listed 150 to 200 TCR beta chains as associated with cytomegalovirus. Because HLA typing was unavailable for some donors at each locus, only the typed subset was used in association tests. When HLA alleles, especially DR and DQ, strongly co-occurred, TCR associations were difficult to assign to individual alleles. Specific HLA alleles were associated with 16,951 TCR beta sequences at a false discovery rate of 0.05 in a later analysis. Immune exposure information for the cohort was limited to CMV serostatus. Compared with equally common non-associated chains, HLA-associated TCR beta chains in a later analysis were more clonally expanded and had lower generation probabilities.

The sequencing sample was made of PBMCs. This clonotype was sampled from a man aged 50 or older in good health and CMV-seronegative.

Here the CDR3 is given as CASSQDHPGLAGLNGQFF. Read as DNA, the sequence is TGTGCCAGCAGCCAAGATCATCCGGGACTAGCGGGACTCAATGGACAGTTCTTC. The V gene is TRBV4-2 and the J gene is TRBJ2-1, with 13 bases in between that match TRBD2. As encoded in the germline V gene, CDR1 is LGHNA while CDR2 is YNFKEQ. The cysteine opens and the phenylalanine closes a CDR3 of 18 amino acids. The CDR3 DNA has 54 bases and is translated from base 1. V has 0 bases trimmed and J has 13 bases trimmed; junction bases matching no gene number 15.